This T cell receptor beta chain was sequenced in a study of T cells after posttransplantation cyclophosphamide. CDR1 and CDR2 (germline): SGHTA, FQGNSA. V dropped 7 bases and J dropped 8 bases, with 15 bases sitting between them. The CDR3 totals 13 residues. Libraries were prepared by immunoSEQ multiplex PCR; TCRdb keeps only in-frame clonotypes and omits some of them. This table holds roughly 20,000 clones, 95% to 98% found once. The naive gate required viable CD3+CD4+ or CD3+CD8+ cells with CCR7+CD45RA+CD45RO-CD95-CD27+CD28+ phenotype. Sequenced sample: naive CD4+ T cells sorted from PBMCs. The receptor comes from a man in his forties in good health, CMV-negative, and a related stem cell transplant donor. V gene TRBV7-2 combines with J gene TRBJ1-3; D is uncertain. The CDR3 here is CASTLLPGDTIYF. CDR3 nucleotides: TGTGCCAGCACCCTACTCCCCGGGGACACCATATATTTT. The variable domain in full, completed from reference TRBV7-2 and TRBJ1-3, reads GAGVSQSPSNKVTEKGKDVELRCDPISGHTALYWYRQSLGQGLEFLIYFQGNSAPDKSGLPSDRFSAERTGGSVSTLTIQRTQQEDSAVYLCASTLLPGDTIYFGEGSWLTVV.